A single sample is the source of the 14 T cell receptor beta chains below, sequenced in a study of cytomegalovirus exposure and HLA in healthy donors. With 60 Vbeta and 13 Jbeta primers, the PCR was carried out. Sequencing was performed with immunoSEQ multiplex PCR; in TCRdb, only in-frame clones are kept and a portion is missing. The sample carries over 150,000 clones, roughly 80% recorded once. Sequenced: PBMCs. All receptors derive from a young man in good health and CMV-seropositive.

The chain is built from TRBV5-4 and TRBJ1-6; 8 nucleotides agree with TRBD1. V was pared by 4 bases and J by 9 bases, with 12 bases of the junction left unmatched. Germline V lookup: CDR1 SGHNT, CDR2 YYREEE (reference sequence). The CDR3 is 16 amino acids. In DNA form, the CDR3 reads TGTGCCAGCAGCCCTCGGGCGGTCAGGGGGCCTTCACCCCTCCACTTT. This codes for CASSPRAVRGPSPLHF.

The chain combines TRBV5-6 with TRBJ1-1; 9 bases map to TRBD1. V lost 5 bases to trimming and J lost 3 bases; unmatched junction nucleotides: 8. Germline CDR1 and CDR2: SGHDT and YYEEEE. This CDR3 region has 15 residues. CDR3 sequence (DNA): TGTGCCAGCAGTTTTAGGGGACAGGGTTACACTGAAGCTTTCTTT. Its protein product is CASSFRGQGYTEAFF.

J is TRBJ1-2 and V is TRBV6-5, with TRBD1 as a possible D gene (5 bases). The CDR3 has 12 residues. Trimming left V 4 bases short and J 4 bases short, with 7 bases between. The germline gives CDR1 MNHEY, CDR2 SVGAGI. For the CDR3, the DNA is TGTGCCAGCAGTTCCGGGGGCTATGGCTACACCTTC. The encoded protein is CASSSGGYGYTF.

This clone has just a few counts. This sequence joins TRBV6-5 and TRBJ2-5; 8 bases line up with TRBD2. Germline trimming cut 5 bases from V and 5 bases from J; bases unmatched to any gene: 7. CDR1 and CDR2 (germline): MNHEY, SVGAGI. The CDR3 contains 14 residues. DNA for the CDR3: TGTGCCAGCAGTGCGGGGGGCCTGGGGGAGACCCAGTACTTC. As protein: CASSAGGLGETQYF.

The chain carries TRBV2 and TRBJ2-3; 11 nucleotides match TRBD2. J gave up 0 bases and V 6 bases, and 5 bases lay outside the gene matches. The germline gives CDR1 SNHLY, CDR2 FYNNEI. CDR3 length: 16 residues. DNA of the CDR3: TGTGCCAGCAGCCTAGCGGGGGGCACTAGCACAGATACGCAGTATTTT. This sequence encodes CASSLAGGTSTDTQYF.

The CDR3 loop is CASSVVTGSSYEQYF. The CDR3 region has the DNA TGTGCCAGCAGTGTAGTGACGGGTAGCTCCTACGAGCAGTACTTC. The chain has TRBV6-1 and TRBJ2-7; the D is unclear. Trimming took 4 bases from V and 0 from J, leaving 13 bases between them. CDR3 length: 15 residues. Germline lookup yields CDR1 MNHNS and CDR2 SASEGT.

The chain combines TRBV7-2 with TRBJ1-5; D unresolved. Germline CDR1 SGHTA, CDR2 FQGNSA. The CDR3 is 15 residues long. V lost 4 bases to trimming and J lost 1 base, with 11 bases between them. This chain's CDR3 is CASSSLLSSNQPQHF. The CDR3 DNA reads TGTGCCAGCAGCTCACTATTATCGAGCAATCAGCCCCAGCATTTT.

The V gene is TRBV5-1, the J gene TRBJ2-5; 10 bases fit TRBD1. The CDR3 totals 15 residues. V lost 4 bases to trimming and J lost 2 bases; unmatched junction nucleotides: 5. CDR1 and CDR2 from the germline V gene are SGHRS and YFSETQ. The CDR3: CASSPGQGFQETQYF. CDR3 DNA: TGCGCCAGCAGCCCGGGACAGGGGTTTCAAGAGACCCAGTACTTC.

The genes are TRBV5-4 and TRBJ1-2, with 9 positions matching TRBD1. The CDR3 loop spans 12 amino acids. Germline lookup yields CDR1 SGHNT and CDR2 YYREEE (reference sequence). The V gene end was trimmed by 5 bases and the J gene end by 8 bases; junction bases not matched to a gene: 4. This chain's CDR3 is CASSRGQGGYTF. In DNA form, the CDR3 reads TGTGCCAGCAGTCGGGGACAGGGAGGCTACACCTTC.

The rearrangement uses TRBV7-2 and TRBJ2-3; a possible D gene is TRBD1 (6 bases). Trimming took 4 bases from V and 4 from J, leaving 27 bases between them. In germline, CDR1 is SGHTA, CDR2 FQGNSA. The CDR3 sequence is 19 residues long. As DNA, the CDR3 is TGTGCCAGCAGCTCACCAGAACTCCAGGGGAAAGATGGGTCAGATACGCAGTATTTT. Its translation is CASSSPELQGKDGSDTQYF.

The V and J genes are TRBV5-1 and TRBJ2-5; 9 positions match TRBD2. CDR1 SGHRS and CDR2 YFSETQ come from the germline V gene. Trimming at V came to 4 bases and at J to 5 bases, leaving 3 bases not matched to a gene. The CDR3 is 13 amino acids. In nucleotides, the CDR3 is TGCGCCAGCAGCGCGGGACTAGCTGAGACCCAGTACTTC. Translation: CASSAGLAETQYF.

DNA of the CDR3: TGTGCCAGCAGCCTATACAGGGGTGGAGGGGAAAAACTGTTTTTT. Residues: CASSLYRGGGEKLFF. The chain recombines TRBV5-4 with TRBJ1-4; 7 nucleotides align to TRBD1. The CDR3 extends over 15 amino acids. With V trimmed by 4 bases and J by 8 bases, 11 bases remained unmatched. CDR1 is SGHNT and CDR2 is YYREEE in the germline V gene (reference sequence).

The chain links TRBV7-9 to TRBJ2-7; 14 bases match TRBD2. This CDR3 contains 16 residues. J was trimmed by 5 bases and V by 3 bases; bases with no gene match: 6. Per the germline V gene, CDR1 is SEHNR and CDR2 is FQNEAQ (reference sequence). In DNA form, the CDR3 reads TGTGCCAGCAGCTTCCCGACTAGCGGGGGGGCAGACGAGCAGTACTTC. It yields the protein CASSFPTSGGADEQYF.

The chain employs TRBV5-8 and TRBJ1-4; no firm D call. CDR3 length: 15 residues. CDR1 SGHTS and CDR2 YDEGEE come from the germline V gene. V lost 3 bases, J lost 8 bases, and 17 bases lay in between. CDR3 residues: CASSSSGGGGEKLFF. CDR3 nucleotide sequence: TGTGCCAGCAGCTCCTCGGGCGGCGGAGGCGAAAAACTGTTTTTT. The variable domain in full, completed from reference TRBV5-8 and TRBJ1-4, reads EAGVTQSPTHLIKTRGQQATLRCSPISGHTSVYWYQQALGLGLQFLLWYDEGEERNRGNFPPRFSGRQFPNYSSELNVNALELEDSALYLCASSSSGGGGEKLFFGSGTQLSVL.